These 25 T cell receptor beta chains originate from one sample sequenced in a study of blood T cell repertoires in COVID-19. Measured with immunoSEQ multiplex PCR; TCRdb has only the in-frame clones, and not every one. The sample holds around 300,000 clones, about 91% seen once. Sequences were obtained from peripheral blood. These receptor sequences come from a woman aged 25 to 45 with COVID-19, enrolled during active disease.

This clone was counted a few times. This chain joins TRBV6-5 and TRBJ2-2; 8 bases agree with TRBD1. The germline CDR1 and CDR2 sequences are MNHEY and SVGAGI. Trimming removed 6 bases from V and 6 bases from J; junction bases left unmatched: 6. The length of the CDR3 is 14 residues. This chain's CDR3 is CASSFDRGAGELFF. In DNA form, the CDR3 reads TGTGCCAGCAGCTTTGACAGGGGTGCCGGGGAGCTGTTTTTT.

This chain joins TRBV5-4 and TRBJ2-2, with D possibly being TRBD1 (7 bases). The germline V gene has CDR1 SGHNT and CDR2 YYREEE (reference sequence). There are 16 residues in the CDR3. Between the trimmed V and J ends, which lost 5 bases and 5 bases, there was a span of 19 bases. This chain's CDR3 is CASSRPGGGGTGELFF. In DNA, the CDR3 is TGTGCCAGCAGTCGGCCAGGGGGAGGCGGTACCGGGGAGCTGTTTTTT.

The CDR3 reads CASSLGGTGANVLTF. The CDR3 bases are TGTGCCAGCAGCTTAGGCGGAACTGGGGCCAACGTCCTGACTTTC. The chain has TRBV5-4 and TRBJ2-6; D unclear. The germline V gene encodes CDR1 SGHNT and CDR2 YYREEE (reference sequence). Trimming removed 2 bases from V and 2 bases from J, with 8 bases in between. CDR3 length equals 15 residues.

The genes are TRBV7-9 and TRBJ2-7; maybe TRBD2 (6 bases). Germline CDR1 is SEHNR and CDR2 is FQNEAQ (reference sequence). The CDR3 totals 13 residues. Trimming pared 2 bases from V and 6 bases from J, leaving 11 bases between. CDR3 DNA: TGTGCCAGCAGCTTAACGGGGGTTAGCGAGCAGTACGTC. Translating it yields CASSLTGVSEQYV.

The chain has TRBV15 and TRBJ1-2; 7 bases are a match to TRBD1. The CDR3 extends over 15 amino acids. The V gene end was trimmed by 3 bases and the J gene end by 0 bases; junction bases not matched to a gene: 4. Germline-derived CDR1 and CDR2 are LNHNV and YYDKDF (reference sequence). The CDR3 DNA reads as TGTGCCACCAGCAGGGGGGACAGATCTAACTATGGCTACACCTTC. As protein: CATSRGDRSNYGYTF.

The genes are TRBV7-9 and TRBJ1-1; tentatively, D is TRBD1 (6 bases). CDR1 is SEHNR and CDR2 is FQNEAQ in the germline V gene (reference sequence). V lost 5 bases, J lost 0 bases, and 13 bases lay in between. The CDR3 has 15 residues. The CDR3 is CASSEVRGMNTEAFF. The CDR3, as DNA: TGTGCCAGCAGCGAAGTGAGGGGGATGAACACTGAAGCTTTCTTT.

Written as DNA, the CDR3 is TGTGCCAGCAGCTTTCCTAGACAGGGATTTGGCTACACCTTC. This sequence encodes CASSFPRQGFGYTF. The J gene is TRBJ1-2, the V gene TRBV7-9, with 7 bases that match TRBD1. Looked up from germline, CDR1 is SEHNR and CDR2 is FQNEAQ (reference sequence). The CDR3 extends over 14 amino acids. The J segment lost 7 bases and the V segment lost 3 bases, leaving 8 bases of the junction unmatched.

The rearrangement links TRBV30 to TRBJ2-3; possibly TRBD2 for D (5 bases). This CDR3 has 13 residues. Per germline, CDR1 GTSNPN and CDR2 SVGIG (reference sequence). The germline V and J ends were trimmed by 1 base and 2 bases, with 7 bases remaining between them. The CDR3 sequence: CAWSEAVTDTQYF. Written as DNA, the CDR3 is TGTGCCTGGAGTGAAGCGGTCACAGATACGCAGTATTTT.

The J gene is TRBJ2-3, the V gene TRBV19; D ambiguous. Trimming removed 3 bases from V and 5 bases from J, with 9 bases in between. The CDR3 spans 13 residues. Germline V gene sequence: CDR1 LNHDA, CDR2 SQIVND (reference sequence). DNA of the CDR3: TGTGCCAGTAGTATCGCCGGTAGAGATACGCAGTATTTT. Encoded protein: CASSIAGRDTQYF.

V gene TRBV19 combines with J gene TRBJ1-5; D remains unclear. V was trimmed by 3 bases and J by 2 bases, leaving 14 bases between them. The germline V gene encodes CDR1 LNHDA and CDR2 SQIVND (reference sequence). CDR3 length equals 16 residues. The CDR3 coding sequence is TGTGCCAGTAGTATGATTATCGGTATAGGCAATCAGCCCCAGCATTTT. Protein: CASSMIIGIGNQPQHF.

The chain is built from TRBV6-5 and TRBJ1-5; 8 nucleotides match TRBD1. V shed 8 bases and J 2 bases; nucleotides not matched to a gene: 2. This CDR3 is 13 amino acids long. Germline lookup yields CDR1 MNHEY and CDR2 SVGAGI. As DNA, the CDR3 is TGTGCCAGCTTGGGACAGGGCAATCAGCCCCAGCATTTT. Translated, it gives CASLGQGNQPQHF.

V is TRBV28 and J is TRBJ1-3; perhaps TRBD1 as D (5 bases). V lost 6 bases to trimming and J lost 1 base, with 7 bases between them. The CDR3 has 13 amino acids. The V gene's germline CDR1 is MDHEN and CDR2 SYDVKM. The CDR3 region has the DNA TGTGCCAGCAGCACAGGATCTGGAAACACCATATATTTT. Its translation: CASSTGSGNTIYF.

This rearrangement joins TRBV6-2 or TRBV6-3 to TRBJ2-2, with 10 bases fitting TRBD2. Losses at the gene ends were 2 bases for V and 4 bases for J; bases not matched to a gene: 10. CDR1 and CDR2 from the germline V gene are MNHEY and SVGEGT. The CDR3 spans 18 residues. The CDR3 sequence is CASSYPPLAGGITGELFF. The CDR3 DNA sequence: TGTGCCAGCAGTTACCCCCCTTTAGCGGGGGGAATCACCGGGGAGCTGTTTTTT.

J is TRBJ1-6 and V is TRBV6-5; weak D call: TRBD1 (5 bases). V was shortened by 2 bases and J by 5 bases, with 13 bases between the two germline ends. Germline CDR1 MNHEY, CDR2 SVGAGI. The CDR3 contains 16 residues. CDR3 residues: CASSYGTGSNNSPLHF. The CDR3 region has the DNA TGTGCCAGCAGTTACGGAACAGGCTCTAATAATTCACCCCTCCACTTT.

The chain has TRBV11-2 and TRBJ1-6, with D possibly matching TRBD1 (6 bases). V was clipped by 1 base and J by 10 bases, with 14 bases between them. This CDR3 is 15 amino acids long. The germline V gene has CDR1 SGHAT and CDR2 FQNNGV. Written as DNA, the CDR3 is TGTGCCAGCAGCTTAGGACAGGAAAAGGGATCACCCCTCCACTTT. Its translation is CASSLGQEKGSPLHF.

The chain employs TRBV20-1 and TRBJ1-2; weak D call: TRBD1 (5 bases). This CDR3 is 12 amino acids long. Germline lookup yields CDR1 DFQATT and CDR2 SNEGSKA (reference sequence). With 4 bases removed from V and 4 bases from J, the gap between germline ends came to 10 bases. The CDR3 DNA is TGCAGTGCTATTGAGGGGAGCTATGGCTACACCTTC. Protein: CSAIEGSYGYTF.

About this clone: Other DNA sequences in this sample translate to the same CDR3. V gene TRBV30 combines with J gene TRBJ1-2; a possible D gene is TRBD1 (5 bases). The CDR3 consists of 12 residues. Between the trimmed V and J ends, which lost 4 bases and 4 bases, there was a span of 10 bases. Germline V gene lookup returns CDR1 GTSNPN and CDR2 SVGIG (reference sequence). CDR3 DNA sequence: TGTGCCTGGAAAGGTCAGGGCTATGGCTACACCTTC. It translates to CAWKGQGYGYTF.

The CDR3 here is CASSLDRYEQYF. In nucleotides, the CDR3 is TGTGCCAGCAGCTTGGACCGGTACGAGCAGTACTTC. The V call is TRBV5-4, the J call TRBJ2-7; D gene ambiguous. With 0 bases removed from V and 4 bases from J, the gap between germline ends came to 5 bases. Germline CDR1 is SGHNT and CDR2 is YYREEE (reference sequence). The CDR3 runs 12 residues.

V is TRBV10-3 and J is TRBJ2-2; 10 positions match TRBD1. Germline assignment: CDR1 ENHRY and CDR2 SYGVKD. The length of the CDR3 is 16 residues. Trimming removed 1 base from V and 3 bases from J; junction bases left unmatched: 2. This CDR3 is CAISEFGTGDTGELFF. DNA of the CDR3: TGTGCCATCAGTGAGTTCGGGACAGGGGACACCGGGGAGCTGTTTTTT.

This chain uses TRBV7-9 with TRBJ2-7; 7 positions match TRBD1. In germline, CDR1 is SEHNR, CDR2 FQNEAQ (reference sequence). Trimming removed 4 bases from V and 0 bases from J; junction bases left unmatched: 3. The CDR3 consists of 14 residues. The DNA for the CDR3 is TGTGCCAGCAGCTCTCACAGGGGCTCCTACGAGCAGTACTTC. It yields the protein CASSSHRGSYEQYF.

The V call is TRBV4-1, the J call TRBJ1-2; 10 bases agree with TRBD1. V shed 2 bases, J shed 5 bases, and the junction held 8 bases outside the gene matches. The germline gives CDR1 MGHRA, CDR2 YSYEKL. This CDR3 contains 16 residues. In DNA, the CDR3 is TGCGCCAGCAGCCAACGGATTGACAGGGGGCGATATGGCTACACCTTC. Translating it yields CASSQRIDRGRYGYTF.

The rearrangement links TRBV3-1 (or the pseudogene TRBV3-2) to TRBJ1-2, with no clear D. The CDR3 length is 12 residues. V dropped 2 bases and J dropped 4 bases, with 5 bases sitting between them. Germline CDR1 LGHDT, CDR2 YNNKEL (reference sequence). CDR3 in amino acids: CASSQHTYGYTF. The CDR3 DNA sequence: TGTGCCAGCAGCCAACACACCTATGGCTACACCTTC.

The rearrangement links TRBV5-4 to TRBJ1-1; maybe TRBD1 (6 bases). V was clipped by 6 bases and J by 0 bases, with 15 bases between them. This CDR3 is 15 amino acids long. Germline V gives CDR1 SGHNT, CDR2 YYREEE (reference sequence). The CDR3, as DNA: TGTGCCAGCACCCGAGACAGGAACCTGAACACTGAAGCTTTCTTT. Protein sequence: CASTRDRNLNTEAFF.

The chain recombines TRBV5-5 with TRBJ2-7, with D possibly matching TRBD1 (5 bases). The V gene's germline CDR1 is SGHKS and CDR2 YYEKEE (reference sequence). V lost 1 base and J lost 2, with 10 bases in between. The CDR3 loop spans 14 amino acids. CDR3 coding DNA: TGTGCCAGCAGCTTGTGGGGCAGCCCCTACGAGCAGTACGTC. It yields the protein CASSLWGSPYEQYV.

The chain carries TRBV10-1 and TRBJ2-3, with unresolved D. The germline V gene has CDR1 WNHNN and CDR2 SYGVQD (reference sequence). The CDR3 runs 16 residues. Trimming removed 3 bases from V and 2 bases from J, with 15 bases in between. The CDR3 region has the DNA TGCGCCAGCAGTGACTCCCCTACGCCAAACACAGATACGCAGTATTTT. This encodes CASSDSPTPNTDTQYF.